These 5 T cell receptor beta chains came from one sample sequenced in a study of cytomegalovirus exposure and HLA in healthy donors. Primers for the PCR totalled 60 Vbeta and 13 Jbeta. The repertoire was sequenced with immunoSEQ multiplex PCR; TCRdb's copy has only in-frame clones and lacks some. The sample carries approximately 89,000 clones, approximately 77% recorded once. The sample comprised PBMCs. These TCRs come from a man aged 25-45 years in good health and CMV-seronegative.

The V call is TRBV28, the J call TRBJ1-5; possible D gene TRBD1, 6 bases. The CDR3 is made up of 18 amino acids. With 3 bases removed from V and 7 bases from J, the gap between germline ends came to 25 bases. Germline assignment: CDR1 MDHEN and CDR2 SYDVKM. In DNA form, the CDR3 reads TGTGCCAGCAGTTTCAGGTCTACGTATCGGACAGTCTTACAGCCCCAGCATTTT. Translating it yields CASSFRSTYRTVLQPQHF.

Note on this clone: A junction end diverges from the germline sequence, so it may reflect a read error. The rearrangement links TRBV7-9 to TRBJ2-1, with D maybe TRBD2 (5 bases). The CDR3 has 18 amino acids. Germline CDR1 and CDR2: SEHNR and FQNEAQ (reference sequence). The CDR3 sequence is CSSSLALTRTDSYNEQFF. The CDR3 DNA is TGTTCCAGCAGCTTAGCGCTAACCCGCACAGACTCCTACAATGAGCAGTTCTTC.

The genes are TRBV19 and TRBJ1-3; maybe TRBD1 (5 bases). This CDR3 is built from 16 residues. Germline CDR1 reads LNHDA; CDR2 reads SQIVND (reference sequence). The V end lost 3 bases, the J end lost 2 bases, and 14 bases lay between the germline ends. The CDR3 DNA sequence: TGTGCCAGTAGTATCGGCGGGGGGATTACTGGAAACACCATATATTTT. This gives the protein CASSIGGGITGNTIYF.

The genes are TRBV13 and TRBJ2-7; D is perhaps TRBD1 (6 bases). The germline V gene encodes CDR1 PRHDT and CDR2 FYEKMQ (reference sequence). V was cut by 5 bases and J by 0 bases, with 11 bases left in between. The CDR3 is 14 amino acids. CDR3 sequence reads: CASSTTDSSYEQYF. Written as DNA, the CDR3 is TGTGCCAGCAGCACGACGGACAGCTCCTACGAGCAGTACTTC.

The CDR3 DNA reads as TGTGCCAGCAGCTTAGATCAGGGCGGGACAGGGTCTTACAATGAGCAGTTCTTC. Translating gives CASSLDQGGTGSYNEQFF. The chain recombines TRBV7-2 with TRBJ2-1, with 9 bases aligning to TRBD1. The CDR3 totals 18 residues. Germline-derived CDR1 and CDR2 are SGHTA and FQGNSA. The V and J ends lost 1 base and 4 bases, in that order; junction bases with no gene match: 11.